The clone carrying this T cell receptor beta chain was found many times. Its matching antigen is unknown. TCRdb fed the RACE reads into MiXCR, producing one record per CDR3 protein. The sample records roughly 360,000 distinct CDR3 sequences, more than 4.5% being singletons. These data originate in a study of human T cells and chemical hapten exposure. Across the whole study: Cases of alopecia areata, totalis or universalis occurred in a predominantly female patient group. Study results and limitations: Expanded TCRs were compared with controls, and the expanded TCRs formed significantly more large CDR3 similarity clusters. PT1 expanded TCR counts and patch test score correlated positively. Healthy people's immune response may differ from that of the donors, who had alopecia.

The CDR3 runs to 13 residues. The germline V gene has CDR1 DFQATT and CDR2 SNEGSKA (reference sequence). Trimming cost V 5 bases and J 1 base, with 11 bases left between them. Noted time point: patch test 1, 2 weeks after DPC sensitization. Indicated treatment: therapeutic diphenylcyclopropenone sensitization with weekly scalp DPC. This chain uses TRBV20-1 with TRBJ2-5; D gene unclear. Source: whole blood, taken in connection with sensitization to the hapten diphenylcyclopropenone (DPC). The source of this sequence is a woman in her forties or fifties with alopecia areata. Some clones in this sample may be carry-over from other donors' samples. The CDR3 loop reads CSAPTVSQETQYF. The CDR3 DNA reads TGCAGTGCTCCGACGGTCAGCCAAGAGACCCAGTACTTC.